The present T cell receptor beta chain was sequenced within a study of technical replicates of blood from several donors (dated by TCRdb to the late 2010s). The library relied on the immunoSEQ multiplex PCR assay. As stored in TCRdb, this immuneACCESS dataset retains in-frame rearrangements with V and J assigned. A fraction of the clones does not appear; measured against another copy, unresolved V genes explain less than half of the discrepancy, and the remainder lacks a known reason. This sample has about 100,000 clones in its table, and roughly 95% of those were observed once. 0.2% to 0.25% of the sample belongs to the ten largest clones. A word on this clone: Its cognate antigen has yet to be identified. At one of its ends the junction is not consistent with the germline gene, which may arise from a read error. Other DNA sequences in this specimen translate into the identical CDR3.

Inclusive of the bounding cysteine and phenylalanine, the CDR3 is 18 residues long. Just the 54-base CDR3 DNA is kept, in frame starting at base 1. CDR1 and CDR2 are read off the germline V gene as SGHRS and YFSETQ. The chain was built from TRBV5-1 and TRBJ1-4, with the D gene not clear enough to name. The sequenced sample consisted of T cells isolated from PBMCs. The sequence derives from a human donor in good health. The CDR3 here reads CASSLWGIRETTNEKLFF. Read as DNA, the sequence is TGCGCCAGTAGCTTGTGGGGAATAAGGGAGACAACTAATGAAAAACTGTTTTTT.